The clone carrying this T cell receptor beta chain appeared a single time. Its antigen remains unknown. The sample originates from a study of cytomegalovirus exposure and HLA in healthy donors. Whole-study context: The roughly 130 validation repertoires used the same platform as the approximately 670 first-cohort repertoires (as reported by a later analysis). Study-wide results and caveats: The authors enumerated some 170 TCR beta chains as linked to cytomegalovirus. According to a subsequent analysis, TCR clusters from the first cohort were inclined to appear together in the 120 validation repertoires. As was reported, the classifier diagnosed cytomegalovirus status with high specificity and sensitivity.

The table came from immunoSEQ multiplex PCR; TCRdb's copy has only in-frame clones and leaves some out. The repertoire holds over 100,000 clones, with roughly 88% as singletons. The TCR sequence derives from a woman in her late teens or twenties in good health and CMV-seropositive. The sample was PBMCs.

CDR3 sequence: CASTGTGGTEAFF. CDR3 coding DNA: TGTGCCAGCACCGGGACAGGGGGCACTGAAGCTTTCTTT. The chain couples TRBV25-1 to TRBJ1-1; TRBD1 matches 11 bases. The CDR3 loop spans 13 amino acids. Germline V gene sequence: CDR1 MGHDK, CDR2 SYGVNS. J gave up 4 bases and V 7 bases, and 2 bases lay outside the gene matches. Full variable domain (remainder filled in from reference TRBV25-1 and TRBJ1-1): EADIYQTPRYLVIGTGKKITLECSQTMGHDKMYWYQQDPGMELHLIHYSYGVNSTEKGDLSSESTVSRIRTEHFPLTLESARPSHTSQYLCASTGTGGTEAFFGQGTRLTVV.